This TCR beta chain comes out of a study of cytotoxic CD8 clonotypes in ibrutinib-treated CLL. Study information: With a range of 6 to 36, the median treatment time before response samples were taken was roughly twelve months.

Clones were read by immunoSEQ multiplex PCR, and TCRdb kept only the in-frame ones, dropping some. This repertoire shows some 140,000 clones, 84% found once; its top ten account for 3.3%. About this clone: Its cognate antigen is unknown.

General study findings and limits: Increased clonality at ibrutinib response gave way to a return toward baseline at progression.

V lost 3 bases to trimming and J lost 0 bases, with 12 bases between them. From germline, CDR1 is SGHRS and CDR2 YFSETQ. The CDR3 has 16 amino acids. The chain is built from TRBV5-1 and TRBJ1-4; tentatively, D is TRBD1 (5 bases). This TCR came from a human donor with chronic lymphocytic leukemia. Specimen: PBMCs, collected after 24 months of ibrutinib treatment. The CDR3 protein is CASSSTRGTTNEKLFF. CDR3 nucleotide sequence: TGCGCCAGCAGCTCGACACGGGGGACAACTAATGAAAAACTGTTTTTT.